A single sample is the source of the 24 T cell receptor beta chains below, sequenced in a study of cytomegalovirus exposure and HLA in healthy donors. PCR was performed using 60 Vbeta and 13 Jbeta primers. Profiling relied on immunoSEQ multiplex PCR, and the TCRdb table lists in-frame clones only, not all of them. This table holds about 80,000 clones, under 80% found once. Sequencing was carried out using PBMCs. These receptors were taken from a human donor in good health.

The CDR3 nucleotides are TGCGCCAGCAGCCAGAACAGAAATGAAAAACTGTTTTTT. It codes for CASSQNRNEKLFF. This rearrangement joins TRBV4-3 to TRBJ1-4, with D unclear. The length of the CDR3 is 13 residues. Germline loops: CDR1 LGHNA, CDR2 YSLEER. V lost 3 bases and J 5 bases, leaving 7 bases between the germline ends.

The chain uses TRBV5-1 and TRBJ2-3, with 7 bases identical to TRBD1. The junction had 8 bases not matched to a gene; V was cut back by 1 base and J by 0 bases. The CDR3 has 17 amino acids. Germline values: CDR1 SGHRS, CDR2 YFSETQ. In nucleotides, the CDR3 is TGCGCCAGCAGCTTGATGATGGGGACAGCTAGCACAGATACGCAGTATTTT. Protein product: CASSLMMGTASTDTQYF.

CDR3 sequence (DNA): TGCGCCAGCAGCCCCCAGGGGGACTCCTACGAGCAGTACTTC. Its translation is CASSPQGDSYEQYF. V and J are TRBV5-1 and TRBJ2-7; 7 bases line up with TRBD1. The V and J ends lost 4 bases and 0 bases, in that order; junction bases with no gene match: 4. The germline V gene has CDR1 SGHRS and CDR2 YFSETQ. This CDR3 has 14 amino acids.

The J gene is TRBJ2-6, the V gene TRBV7-6, with D hard to call. The CDR3 runs to 15 residues. Trimming took 4 bases from V and 0 from J, leaving 7 bases between them. Germline V gives CDR1 SGHVS, CDR2 FNYEAQ. The CDR3 DNA reads as TGTGCCAGCAGCTCCGGTCTCTCTGGGGCCAACGTCCTGACTTTC. The encoded protein is CASSSGLSGANVLTF.

The genes are TRBV19 and TRBJ2-1, with 8 bases aligning to TRBD2. This CDR3 is built from 16 residues. Germline V lookup: CDR1 LNHDA, CDR2 SQIVND (reference sequence). Trimming cost V 0 bases and J 7 bases; bases outside gene matches: 8. The CDR3 is CASSIESRGGRNEQFF. The CDR3 DNA is TGTGCCAGTAGTATAGAATCCCGGGGGGGAAGAAATGAGCAGTTCTTC.

J is TRBJ2-7 and V is TRBV6-6; tentative D call: TRBD1 (5 bases). Trimming took off 5 bases at V and 3 bases at J, with 17 bases between the two ends. The CDR3 is 15 amino acids. Germline assignment: CDR1 MNHNY and CDR2 SVGAGI (reference sequence). The CDR3 reads CASSHPPQGFYEQYF. The CDR3 bases are TGTGCCAGCAGTCACCCGCCCCAGGGTTTCTACGAGCAGTACTTC.

The CDR3 loop reads CSAHSLYGYTF. The CDR3 region has the DNA TGCAGTGCTCATTCTCTATATGGCTACACCTTC. The V and J genes are TRBV20-1 and TRBJ1-2; D ambiguous. CDR1 and CDR2 (germline): DFQATT, SNEGSKA (reference sequence). Trimming cost V 5 bases and J 5 bases, with 9 bases left between them. CDR3 length: 11 residues.

This chain joins TRBV29-1 and TRBJ1-1, with TRBD1 matching 7 bases. The CDR3 loop spans 15 amino acids. Trimming cost V 7 bases and J 4 bases; bases outside gene matches: 15. CDR1 SQVTM and CDR2 ANQGSEA come from the germline V gene. The CDR3 DNA reads TGCAGCGCCCACAGGGGTAGTATAGGGAGCACTGAAGCTTTCTTT. Protein sequence: CSAHRGSIGSTEAFF.

This clone has just one count. V is TRBV5-1 and J is TRBJ2-2; 7 nucleotides align to TRBD2. This CDR3 contains 14 residues. V lost 4 bases to trimming and J lost 1 base; unmatched junction nucleotides: 1. The germline gives CDR1 SGHRS, CDR2 YFSETQ. This CDR3 is CASSRGVNTGELFF. The CDR3 DNA reads as TGCGCCAGCAGCCGGGGGGTGAACACCGGGGAGCTGTTTTTT.

This sequence joins TRBV7-9 and TRBJ2-3; tentative D call: TRBD2 (5 bases). The CDR3 sequence is 14 residues long. V lost 2 bases to trimming and J lost 3 bases, with 9 bases between them. CDR1 and CDR2 from the germline V gene are SEHNR and FQNEAQ (reference sequence). The CDR3 sequence: CASSLSRRTDTQYF. The CDR3, as DNA: TGTGCCAGCAGCTTAAGTAGGAGGACAGATACGCAGTATTTT.

This clone came up a few times. The J gene is TRBJ2-2, the V gene TRBV10-3; the D gene is possibly TRBD1 (6 bases). This CDR3 contains 13 residues. V was pared by 2 bases and J by 6 bases, with 7 bases between. Germline CDR1 and CDR2: ENHRY and SYGVKD. The CDR3 sequence: CAISEGTSGELFF. Written as DNA, the CDR3 is TGTGCCATCAGTGAGGGGACATCCGGGGAGCTGTTTTTT.

V is TRBV5-5 and J is TRBJ2-1; 7 bases are a match to TRBD1. Germline V gene sequence: CDR1 SGHKS, CDR2 YYEKEE (reference sequence). The CDR3 is 15 residues long. V dropped 4 bases and J dropped 3; count of bases not matched to a gene: 7. Written as DNA, the CDR3 is TGTGCCAGCAGCCCTCTGACAGGGCTCTACAATGAGCAGTTCTTC. The encoded protein is CASSPLTGLYNEQFF.

The chain carries TRBV7-9 and TRBJ2-1; 7 nucleotides line up with TRBD1. The CDR3 is made up of 12 amino acids. Trimming removed 5 bases from V and 7 bases from J; junction bases left unmatched: 2. Per the germline V gene, CDR1 is SEHNR and CDR2 is FQNEAQ (reference sequence). Here the CDR3 DNA reads TGTGCCAGCAGCCCGACAGGGAATGAGCAGTTCTTC. It translates to CASSPTGNEQFF.

V gene TRBV27 combines with J gene TRBJ2-5; the D is unclear. This CDR3 is 15 amino acids long. Trimming took off 4 bases at V and 1 base at J, with 13 bases between the two ends. Looked up from germline, CDR1 is MNHEY and CDR2 is SMNVEV (reference sequence). The CDR3 nucleotides are TGTGCCAGCAGTTCGCTTCAGGTGATCCAAGAGACCCAGTACTTC. Protein: CASSSLQVIQETQYF.

This rearrangement joins TRBV27 to TRBJ2-5, with D perhaps TRBD1 (5 bases). CDR1 and CDR2 (germline): MNHEY, SMNVEV (reference sequence). The CDR3 length is 15 residues. Trimming left V 5 bases short and J 9 bases short, with 22 bases between. The CDR3 loop is CASSPDRFQEMAQYF. The DNA for the CDR3 is TGTGCCAGCAGTCCAGACAGATTCCAAGAGATGGCCCAGTACTTC.

The V gene is TRBV15, the J gene TRBJ1-2; D remains ambiguous. The CDR3 length is 13 residues. Germline V CDR1 and CDR2: LNHNV, YYDKDF (reference sequence). The ends were cut back, 2 bases at V and 1 base at J, with 5 bases in the middle. The CDR3 reads CATSRSVNYGYTF. The CDR3 bases are TGTGCCACCAGCAGATCCGTTAACTATGGCTACACCTTC.

This clone was seen once. The chain uses TRBV28 and TRBJ1-1; D uncertain. The length of the CDR3 is 15 residues. The ends were cut back, 3 bases at V and 4 bases at J, with 15 bases in the middle. Germline values: CDR1 MDHEN, CDR2 SYDVKM. The CDR3 DNA reads as TGTGCCAGCAGTTTGCTAGGCGGCTTTGGCACTGAAGCTTTCTTT. This sequence encodes CASSLLGGFGTEAFF.

This clone was detected a few times. The J gene is TRBJ2-5, the V gene TRBV4-3; 7 nucleotides match TRBD1. The V and J ends lost 4 bases and 1 base, in that order; junction bases with no gene match: 9. The CDR3 runs 16 residues. Germline CDR1 and CDR2: LGHNA and YSLEER. CDR3 region: CASSPEGAPAQETQYF. The CDR3 DNA sequence: TGCGCCAGCAGCCCAGAGGGGGCGCCAGCCCAAGAGACCCAGTACTTC.

This clone showed up just a few times. V and J are TRBV4-3 and TRBJ2-1; D is perhaps TRBD1 (5 bases). Germline-derived CDR1 and CDR2 are LGHNA and YSLEER. The CDR3 totals 16 residues. Trimming took 1 base from V and 2 from J, leaving 12 bases between them. CDR3 sequence (DNA): TGCGCCAGCAGCCAAGCTGCGACAGATCCCTACAATGAGCAGTTCTTC. Protein sequence: CASSQAATDPYNEQFF.

This chain links TRBV5-6 with TRBJ2-7; a weak D match, TRBD1 (6 bases). CDR3 length equals 13 residues. The V gene's germline CDR1 is SGHDT and CDR2 YYEEEE. Trimming cost V 4 bases and J 5 bases, with 13 bases left between them. The CDR3 DNA is TGTGCCAGCAGCCCGGGACACAACGACGAGCAGTACTTC. Its protein product is CASSPGHNDEQYF.

This CDR3 is CASKPAASTDTQYF. DNA of the CDR3: TGCGCCAGCAAACCAGCGGCATCCACAGATACGCAGTATTTT. The J gene is TRBJ2-3, the V gene TRBV5-1; TRBD2 is a possible D gene (5 bases). Germline V CDR1 and CDR2: SGHRS, YFSETQ. The germline V and J ends were trimmed by 6 bases and 2 bases, with 13 bases remaining between them. This CDR3 spans 14 amino acids.

This clone was found a few times. V usage is TRBV27 and J usage is TRBJ1-5; D not resolved. Germline CDR1 and CDR2: MNHEY and SMNVEV (reference sequence). V was pared by 0 bases and J by 0 bases, with 9 bases between. The CDR3 spans 16 residues. The CDR3: CASSLSFSHSNQPQHF. DNA of the CDR3: TGTGCCAGCAGTTTATCGTTCAGTCATAGCAATCAGCCCCAGCATTTT.

The chain combines TRBV6-6 with TRBJ2-2, with D possibly matching TRBD1 (5 bases). This CDR3 is built from 15 residues. Germline assignment: CDR1 MNHNY and CDR2 SVGAGI (reference sequence). With 0 bases removed from V and 6 bases from J, the gap between germline ends came to 11 bases. CDR3 residues: CASSYSFLGAGELFF. The CDR3 nucleotides are TGTGCCAGCAGTTACTCGTTTCTAGGGGCCGGGGAGCTGTTTTTT.

This chain connects TRBV5-4 to TRBJ1-2; 7 bases are shared with TRBD1. CDR3 length: 14 residues. After removal of 4 bases from V and 0 bases from J, the junction contained 3 bases not matched to a gene. The V gene's germline CDR1 is SGHNT and CDR2 YYREEE (reference sequence). This CDR3 reads CASSPGQANYGYTF. As DNA, the CDR3 is TGTGCCAGCAGCCCCGGACAGGCTAACTATGGCTACACCTTC.